The next 22 T cell receptor beta chains were all read from a single sample in a study of blood T cell repertoires in COVID-19. Profiling relied on immunoSEQ multiplex PCR, and the TCRdb table lists in-frame clones only, not all of them. This table holds 250,000 to 350,000 clones, 87% found once. Sequencing was carried out using PBMCs or T cells enriched from blood (not recorded which). Source of these receptors: a woman aged 18 to 35 who had recovered from COVID-19.

J is TRBJ1-1 and V is TRBV6-4, with D uncertain. The germline V gene has CDR1 MRHNA and CDR2 SNTAGT. Between the trimmed V and J ends, which lost 6 bases and 3 bases, there was a span of 11 bases. The CDR3 has 13 amino acids. In nucleotides, the CDR3 is TGTGCCAGCAGCCCAGAGGAACACACTGAAGCTTTCTTT. This codes for CASSPEEHTEAFF.

The chain links TRBV19 to TRBJ2-3; 11 bases match TRBD2. Germline CDR1 reads LNHDA; CDR2 reads SQIVND (reference sequence). CDR3 length equals 16 residues. J gave up 6 bases and V 3 bases, and 8 bases lay outside the gene matches. DNA for the CDR3: TGTGCCAGTAGTATTCTAGCGGGGGGACGATTGGATACGCAGTATTTT. Protein sequence: CASSILAGGRLDTQYF.

The V call is TRBV5-1, the J call TRBJ1-2; 9 bases fit TRBD1. V lost 1 base, J lost 4 bases, and 8 bases stayed unmatched. CDR3 length: 16 residues. The germline V gene has CDR1 SGHRS and CDR2 YFSETQ. The CDR3 spells CASSLYPGTGSYGYTF. The CDR3 DNA reads as TGCGCCAGCAGCTTGTACCCCGGGACAGGGTCCTATGGCTACACCTTC.

This sequence joins TRBV12-3 or TRBV12-4 and TRBJ2-7; D uncertain. The CDR3 is 12 residues long. Trimming stripped 1 base from V and 8 bases from J, with 9 bases between. The CDR3 bases are TGTGCCAGCAGTTTAGGGGTCAGGAAGCAGTACTTC. This translates into CASSLGVRKQYF.

The gene calls are TRBV7-8 and TRBJ2-7; a weak D match, TRBD2 (5 bases). The germline gives CDR1 SGHVS, CDR2 FQNEAQ. The length of the CDR3 is 14 residues. Trimming removed 1 base from V and 4 bases from J, with 11 bases in between. This CDR3 is CASSLGRGSYEQYF. CDR3 in DNA: TGTGCCAGCAGCTTAGGCCGGGGTTCGTACGAGCAGTACTTC.

The chain links TRBV28 to TRBJ2-1, with 12 bases lining up with TRBD2. The CDR3 is 17 residues long. Germline loops: CDR1 MDHEN, CDR2 SYDVKM. V dropped 6 bases and J dropped 1; count of bases not matched to a gene: 7. The DNA for the CDR3 is TGTGCCAGCAGACCCGGAACTAGCGGGGGGTCCTACAATGAGCAGTTCTTC. This gives the protein CASRPGTSGGSYNEQFF. The entire variable domain, with the rest obtained from reference TRBV28 and TRBJ2-1, is as follows: DVKVTQSSRYLVKRTGEKVFLECVQDMDHENMFWYRQDPGLGLRLIYFSYDVKMKEKGDIPEGYSVSREKKERFSLILESASTNQTSMYLCASRPGTSGGSYNEQFFGPGTRLTVL.

A note on this clone: Additional DNA sequences in this sample encode the identical CDR3. This chain joins TRBV10-3 and TRBJ1-2; TRBD1 might be the D (6 bases). V lost 4 bases to trimming and J lost 8 bases, with 14 bases between them. Per the germline V gene, CDR1 is ENHRY and CDR2 is SYGVKD. The CDR3 runs to 13 residues. The CDR3 loop is CAISAGTGYGYTF. The CDR3 nucleotides are TGTGCCATCAGTGCGGGAACAGGGTACGGCTACACCTTC.

This clone was observed a few times. CDR3 protein: CASSYQGISTEAFF. The CDR3 DNA follows: TGTGCCAGCAGTTACCAGGGTATCAGCACTGAAGCTTTCTTT. V is TRBV6-6 and J is TRBJ1-1; a possible D gene is TRBD1 (5 bases). V gave up 2 bases and J gave up 4 bases, with 11 bases separating them. This CDR3 is built from 14 residues. Per germline, CDR1 MNHNY and CDR2 SVGAGI (reference sequence).

V gene TRBV11-3 combines with J gene TRBJ2-1, with TRBD1 identical over 8 bases. Germline V lookup: CDR1 SGHNT, CDR2 YENEEA. The CDR3 sequence is 15 residues long. The J segment lost 6 bases and the V segment lost 3 bases, leaving 7 bases of the junction unmatched. CDR3 sequence: CASSLDRAALNEQFF. The CDR3 region has the DNA TGTGCCAGCAGCTTGGACAGGGCCGCTCTCAATGAGCAGTTCTTC.

This chain uses TRBV7-2 with TRBJ2-1; D not resolved. The CDR3 extends over 12 amino acids. V lost 8 bases, J lost 5 bases, and 10 bases lay in between. The germline V gene encodes CDR1 SGHTA and CDR2 FQGNSA. The CDR3 DNA is TGTGCCAGCCGCCACAACCACAATGAGCAGTTCTTC. Translated: CASRHNHNEQFF.

The V and J genes are TRBV13 and TRBJ2-2, with D possibly TRBD1 on 6 matching bases. V lost 8 bases to trimming and J lost 7 bases, with 17 bases between them. This CDR3 is built from 14 residues. Germline loops: CDR1 PRHDT, CDR2 FYEKMQ (reference sequence). The CDR3 reads CASQAGRGVGELFF. The CDR3 DNA sequence: TGTGCCAGCCAAGCTGGCAGGGGAGTCGGGGAGCTGTTTTTT.

CDR3 coding DNA: TGTGCCAGCAGCAAAAAAGGGAGGGGCTCTGGAAACACCATATATTTT. Encoded protein: CASSKKGRGSGNTIYF. The chain recombines TRBV21-1 with TRBJ1-3. TRBV21-1 constitutes a pseudogene. The CDR3 covers 16 residues.

J is TRBJ2-7 and V is TRBV2; 11 bases match TRBD2. Looked up from germline, CDR1 is SNHLY and CDR2 is FYNNEI. CDR3 length: 16 amino acids. V was pared by 1 base and J by 7 bases, with 9 bases of the junction left unmatched. In nucleotides, the CDR3 is TGTGCCAGCAGTGAAGGGCTAGCGGGAGGTCGGGGGGAGCAGTACTTC. Translated, it gives CASSEGLAGGRGEQYF.

V gene TRBV10-2 combines with J gene TRBJ1-1; TRBD1 might be the D (6 bases). The V gene lost 6 bases and the J gene lost 4 bases, with 9 bases spanning the gap. Germline-derived CDR1 and CDR2 are WSHSY and SAAADI. The CDR3 extends over 12 amino acids. The CDR3 spells CASRQGSTEAFF. Here the CDR3 DNA reads TGCGCCAGCAGGCAGGGGAGCACTGAAGCTTTCTTT.

The J gene is TRBJ1-2, the V gene TRBV29-1; TRBD1 matches 9 bases. CDR1 and CDR2 from the germline V gene are SQVTM and ANQGSEA. The CDR3 sequence is 12 residues long. Trimming removed 4 bases from V and 4 bases from J; junction bases left unmatched: 1. Here the CDR3 DNA reads TGCAGCGTTGGGACAGGGGCCTATGGCTACACCTTC. It is translated as CSVGTGAYGYTF.

This clone was observed a handful of times. This chain uses TRBV7-2 with TRBJ1-5; 10 positions agree with TRBD1. This CDR3 region has 15 residues. J lost 5 bases, V lost 5 bases, and 6 bases had no gene match. CDR1 SGHTA and CDR2 FQGNSA come from the germline V gene. The CDR3 sequence is CASSPTGTGDQPQHF. Written as DNA, the CDR3 is TGTGCCAGCAGCCCGACAGGGACAGGGGATCAGCCCCAGCATTTT.

The chain couples TRBV28 to TRBJ1-2, with TRBD1 identical over 7 bases. The germline V gene encodes CDR1 MDHEN and CDR2 SYDVKM. J gave up 2 bases and V 5 bases, and 2 bases lay outside the gene matches. The CDR3 runs 13 residues. CDR3 nucleotide sequence: TGTGCCAGCAGTAAGGACAGGAACTATGGCTACACCTTC. Amino acid sequence: CASSKDRNYGYTF.

This clone was recorded only once. This rearrangement joins TRBV5-6 to TRBJ1-6, with 8 bases matching TRBD1. The CDR3 runs 15 residues. The germline V gene encodes CDR1 SGHDT and CDR2 YYEEEE. With V trimmed by 4 bases and J by 10 bases, 10 bases remained unmatched. In DNA, the CDR3 is TGTGCCAGCAGCGGGGCCCACAGGGGGGGATCACCCCTCCACTTT. Protein product: CASSGAHRGGSPLHF.

The chain links TRBV18 to TRBJ1-3; D call uncertain. The CDR3 sequence is 17 residues long. Germline CDR1 and CDR2: KGHSH and LQKENI. V was pared by 2 bases and J by 2 bases, with 16 bases between. The CDR3 sequence: CASSPFTLEGAGNTIYF. In DNA, the CDR3 is TGTGCCAGCTCACCATTCACGCTCGAGGGTGCTGGAAACACCATATATTTT. Variable domain in full (rest from reference TRBV18 and TRBJ1-3): NAGVMQNPRHLVRRRGQEARLRCSPMKGHSHVYWYRQLPEEGLKFMVYLQKENIIDESGMPKERFSAEFPKEGPSILRIQQVVRGDSAAYFCASSPFTLEGAGNTIYFGEGSWLTVV.

The V gene is TRBV12-3 or TRBV12-4, the J gene TRBJ1-4; D remains ambiguous. Deletions cut 4 bases from V and 5 bases from J, with 5 bases between. The CDR3 runs 12 residues. CDR3 amino acids: CASSSSNEKLFF. The CDR3 bases are TGTGCCAGCAGTTCCTCGAATGAAAAACTGTTTTTT.

This chain links TRBV5-5 with TRBJ2-5; D uncertain. This CDR3 region has 13 residues. Germline values: CDR1 SGHKS, CDR2 YYEKEE (reference sequence). The V and J ends lost 0 bases and 3 bases respectively, with 6 bases between them. The CDR3 DNA sequence: TGTGCCAGCAGCTTGGAACGGGAAGAGACCCAGTACTTC. Encoded protein: CASSLEREETQYF.

This chain connects TRBV6-5 to TRBJ1-1; no definite D call. Germline CDR1 MNHEY, CDR2 SVGAGI. The CDR3 length is 12 residues. V was cut by 8 bases and J by 1 base, with 8 bases left in between. Here the CDR3 reads CASERGNTEAFF. DNA for the CDR3: TGTGCCAGCGAACGGGGGAACACTGAAGCTTTCTTT.